Listed here is a single T cell receptor (beta chain). Its cognate antigen is unknown. This entry is derived from a study of CD8 T cells in Susac syndrome. Study information: Treatment status at blood draw for the Susac syndrome patients was therapy-naive, corticosteroids, or intravenous immunoglobulin alone. Study observations and caveats: The relatively small number of individuals in the TCR sequencing and HLA analysis was acknowledged by the study.

With random hexamers, roughly 0.45 to 1 ug RNA was reverse transcribed. By means of immunoSEQ multiplex PCR, TCR beta CDR3 spanning 54 Vbeta and 13 Jbeta underwent amplification. TCRdb re-derived calls from the immunoSEQ multiplex PCR reads in MiXCR, one entry per CDR3 protein. Of under 200,000 distinct CDR3 sequences in the sample, approximately 94% are singletons; the top ten hold approximately 0.11%. J lost 5 bases, V lost 7 bases, and 5 bases had no gene match. Germline assignment: CDR1 SNHLY and CDR2 FYNNEI. The CDR3 has 13 amino acids. Susac syndrome patients met recently defined diagnostic criteria for definite or probable disease.

The rearrangement joins TRBV2 to TRBJ2-1, with TRBD1 matching 7 bases. Input material: CD4+ T cells from PBMCs. The clonotype comes from a human donor with Susac syndrome. The CDR3 bases are TGTGCCAGCATGGGGGACAGAGACAATGAGCAGTTCTTC. Protein product: CASMGDRDNEQFF.